A selection of T cell receptor beta chains follows, all from one sample in a study of blood T cell repertoires in COVID-19. TCRdb keeps only in-frame clones here, not all; method: immunoSEQ multiplex PCR. The sample contains approximately 84,000 clones, 80% of which appear only once. Sequences were obtained from peripheral blood. The receptors were gathered from a human donor in a cohort sampled during active COVID-19. Each CDR3 is given with its conserved first and last residue. A D gene is named only where the DNA matches it firmly. The size entry is marked missing in some rows and otherwise reads once, few, many or a size class.

j_gene,d_gene,v_gene,abundance,CDR3aa,CDR3nt
TRBJ1-4,-,TRBV6-5,-,CASSYGGLNEKLFF,TGTGCCAGCAGTTACGGGGGGTTAAATGAAAAACTGTTTTTT
TRBJ2-1,TRBD2,TRBV18,once,CASSPGLADEQFF,TGTGCCAGCTCACCAGGACTAGCCGATGAGCAGTTCTTC
TRBJ1-2,-,TRBV28,-,CASSGPAYGYTF,TGTGCCAGCAGTGGGCCCGCCTATGGCTACACCTTC
TRBJ2-6,-,TRBV5-4,-,CASSLDLSGANVLTF,TGTGCCAGCAGCTTGGATCTCTCTGGGGCCAACGTCCTGACTTTC
TRBJ2-7,TRBD2,TRBV27,-,CASSSGTSGSREQYF,TGTGCCAGCAGTAGTGGGACTAGCGGGAGTAGGGAGCAGTACTTC
TRBJ1-2,-,TRBV5-1,-,CASSFAGTNYGYTF,TGCGCCAGCAGCTTCGCCGGGACAAACTATGGCTACACCTTC
TRBJ2-7,-,TRBV5-6,-,CASSREFPYEQYF,TGTGCCAGCAGCAGAGAATTCCCCTACGAGCAGTACTTC
TRBJ2-7,TRBD1,TRBV11-2,-,CASSPLGKGTDSYEQYF,TGTGCCAGCAGCCCCCTGGGAAAGGGGACAGACTCCTACGAGCAGTACTTC
TRBJ2-5,TRBD2,TRBV7-9,-,CASSPRGAGGIETQYF,TGTGCCAGCAGCCCCAGGGGAGCGGGAGGGATTGAGACCCAGTACTTC
TRBJ2-3,-,TRBV6-6,-,CASRDTSTDTQYF,TGTGCCAGCAGGGACACCAGCACAGATACGCAGTATTTT
TRBJ2-2,-,TRBV5-1,-,CASSPILVSGELFF,TGCGCCAGCAGCCCCATACTAGTGTCAGGGGAGCTGTTTTTT
TRBJ2-1,-,TRBV4-2,-,CASSQVGAGSWRDEQFF,TGTGCCAGCAGCCAAGTTGGGGCGGGGTCGTGGAGGGATGAGCAGTTCTTC
TRBJ2-5,-,TRBV25-1,many,CASSIHRDQETQYF,TGTGCCAGCAGTATCCACAGGGACCAAGAGACCCAGTACTTC
TRBJ2-7,-,TRBV28,-,CASSPHRGEQYF,TGTGCCAGCAGTCCCCACCGGGGCGAGCAGTACTTC
TRBJ2-2,TRBD2,TRBV27,once,CASSFRRERSNTGELFF,TGTGCCAGCAGTTTTAGGCGGGAGAGATCGAACACCGGGGAGCTGTTTTTT
TRBJ2-5,TRBD2,TRBV6-1,-,CASSELGGGRETQYF,TGTGCCAGCAGTGAACTCGGGGGGGGCAGGGAGACCCAGTACTTC
TRBJ1-6,TRBD1,TRBV30,-,CAWSVRGTGGSPLHF,TGTGCCTGGAGTGTACGGGGGACAGGGGGTTCACCCCTCCACTTT
TRBJ2-1,TRBD2,TRBV28,few,CASSLFSSGYNEQFF,TGTGCCAGCAGTTTATTTTCTAGCGGCTACAATGAGCAGTTCTTC
TRBJ2-2,-,TRBV12-5,-,CASGNVGGPSPGELFF,TGTGCTAGTGGTAACGTGGGGGGACCAAGTCCCGGGGAGCTGTTTTTT
TRBJ1-5,-,TRBV28,-,CASSLGGTPNQPQHF,TGTGCCAGCAGCTTGGGAGGGACACCCAATCAGCCCCAGCATTTT
TRBJ2-6,-,TRBV27,-,CASSLVGALSGANVLTF,TGTGCCAGCAGTTTAGTAGGGGCCCTCTCTGGGGCCAACGTCCTGACTTTC
TRBJ2-3,TRBD2,TRBV6-2/TRBV6-3,many,CASSLLAYTQYF,TGTGCCAGCAGTTTACTAGCGTATACGCAGTATTTT
TRBJ2-7,TRBD2,TRBV5-6,-,CASSLVGLGVGEQYF,TGTGCCAGCAGCTTGGTGGGACTAGGGGTAGGCGAGCAGTACTTC
TRBJ2-5,-,TRBV19,-,CASSFDTNQETQYF,TGTGCCAGTAGTTTCGACACCAACCAAGAGACCCAGTACTTC
TRBJ1-3,-,TRBV13,-,CASSLGPVSGNTIYF,TGTGCCAGCAGCTTAGGCCCGGTTTCAGGAAACACCATATATTTT
TRBJ2-7,-,TRBV6-6,-,CASSWDLLYEQYF,TGTGCCAGCAGTTGGGACTTACTTTACGAGCAGTACTTC
TRBJ2-1,-,TRBV5-1,-,CASSLGERVDNEQFF,TGCGCCAGCAGCTTGGGCGAGCGCGTCGACAATGAGCAGTTCTTC
TRBJ1-5,TRBD1,TRBV28,once,CASRKDRGGSQPQHF,TGTGCCAGCAGGAAAGACAGGGGAGGCAGTCAGCCCCAGCATTTT
TRBJ2-7,TRBD1,TRBV5-6,-,CASSLAPGTGSYEQYF,TGTGCCAGCAGCCTGGCACCCGGGACAGGGAGCTACGAGCAGTACTTC
TRBJ2-7,TRBD2,TRBV10-2,-,CASRRGWGGTYEQYF,TGCGCCAGCAGGAGGGGCTGGGGAGGGACCTACGAGCAGTACTTC
TRBJ2-7,TRBD1,TRBV11-2,-,CASSLGPGQGAREQYF,TGTGCCAGCAGCTTAGGCCCAGGACAGGGGGCGAGGGAGCAGTACTTC
TRBJ1-2,TRBD1,TRBV7-9,few,CASSLMDRPNYGYTF,TGTGCCAGCAGCCTTATGGACAGGCCGAACTATGGCTACACCTTC
TRBJ2-7,TRBD2,TRBV10-3,-,CAISESTSGRSYEQYF,TGTGCCATCAGTGAGTCAACTAGCGGGCGGTCCTACGAGCAGTACTTC
TRBJ2-1,TRBD2,TRBV11-2,-,CASSLGLAGGKQFF,TGTGCCAGCAGCTTGGGACTAGCGGGGGGAAAGCAGTTCTTC
TRBJ1-2,-,TRBV2,-,CASSEAQGLYYGYTF,TGTGCCAGCAGTGAAGCGCAGGGTCTCTACTATGGCTACACCTTC
TRBJ2-1,-,TRBV2,-,CASRVNSVPGEQFF,TGTGCCAGCAGAGTCAATAGCGTTCCTGGAGAGCAGTTCTTC
TRBJ2-7,-,TRBV5-6,-,CASSENRVPPYEQYF,TGTGCCAGCAGCGAGAACAGGGTCCCCCCCTACGAGCAGTACTTC
TRBJ1-1,-,TRBV19,medium-sized,CASSSLTGMGTEAFF,TGTGCCAGTAGCTCCCTCACAGGGATGGGCACTGAAGCTTTCTTT
TRBJ1-1,-,TRBV28,-,CASSLNFQGRRHHEAFF,TGTGCCAGCAGTTTGAATTTCCAGGGGAGACGGCATCATGAAGCTTTCTTT
TRBJ1-6,TRBD1,TRBV6-6,-,CASSYSEDRPNSPLHF,TGTGCCAGCAGTTACTCGGAGGACAGGCCTAATTCACCCCTCCACTTT
TRBJ2-7,TRBD1,TRBV27,-,CASSALQGSHEQYF,TGTGCCAGCAGCGCCCTACAGGGGAGCCACGAGCAGTACTTC
TRBJ2-2,TRBD1,TRBV7-3,once,CASSRQGALNTGELFF,TGTGCCAGCAGCCGACAGGGGGCCTTGAACACCGGGGAGCTGTTTTTT
TRBJ2-5,-,TRBV18,-,CASSQGLRETQYF,TGTGCCAGCTCACAGGGGCTTCGGGAGACCCAGTACTTC
TRBJ2-7,-,TRBV2,-,CASSVDSYEQYF,TGTGCCAGCAGCGTGGACAGCTACGAGCAGTACTTC
TRBJ1-2,-,TRBV27,-,CASSLSGTGYGYTF,TGTGCCAGCAGTTTATCGGGGACTGGATATGGCTACACCTTC
TRBJ2-5,TRBD1,TRBV19,-,CASINTGTGGETQYF,TGTGCCAGTATCAACACCGGGACAGGGGGAGAGACCCAGTACTTC
TRBJ1-1,-,TRBV19,once,CASSTRSMNTEAFF,TGTGCCAGTAGTACTAGAAGCATGAACACTGAAGCTTTCTTT
TRBJ2-2,-,TRBV5-1,few,CASSLTETGELFF,TGCGCCAGCAGCTTGACGGAGACCGGGGAGCTGTTTTTT
TRBJ2-7,TRBD2,TRBV30,-,CAWSVKRAGAYEQYF,TGTGCCTGGAGTGTAAAACGCGCGGGGGCCTACGAGCAGTACTTC
TRBJ2-3,TRBD2,TRBV29-1,-,CSVEDGGMDTQYF,TGCAGCGTTGAAGACGGGGGGATGGATACGCAGTATTTT
TRBJ2-5,TRBD1,TRBV7-9,-,CASSLMTGSEGTQYF,TGTGCCAGCAGCTTAATGACAGGGAGTGAGGGGACCCAGTACTTC
TRBJ1-3,TRBD1,TRBV19,-,CASSTGTAGNTIYF,TGTGCCAGTAGTACCGGGACAGCTGGAAACACCATATATTTT
TRBJ1-5,-,TRBV2,-,CASSDEWGRPQHF,TGTGCCAGCAGTGACGAGTGGGGGCGGCCCCAGCATTTT
TRBJ1-5,-,TRBV20-1,-,CSASGGGPQHF,TGCAGTGCCTCGGGGGGTGGGCCCCAGCATTTT
TRBJ2-7,TRBD2,TRBV6-2/TRBV6-3,-,CASSRLANYEQYF,TGTGCCAGCAGTCGACTAGCGAATTACGAGCAGTACTTC
TRBJ2-7,-,TRBV5-1,many,CASRTGKTYEQYF,TGCGCCAGCAGGACAGGAAAAACCTACGAGCAGTACTTC
TRBJ2-7,TRBD2,TRBV28,-,CASSSLGSGSYEQYF,TGTGCCAGCAGTTCCCTGGGTAGCGGGAGTTACGAGCAGTACTTC